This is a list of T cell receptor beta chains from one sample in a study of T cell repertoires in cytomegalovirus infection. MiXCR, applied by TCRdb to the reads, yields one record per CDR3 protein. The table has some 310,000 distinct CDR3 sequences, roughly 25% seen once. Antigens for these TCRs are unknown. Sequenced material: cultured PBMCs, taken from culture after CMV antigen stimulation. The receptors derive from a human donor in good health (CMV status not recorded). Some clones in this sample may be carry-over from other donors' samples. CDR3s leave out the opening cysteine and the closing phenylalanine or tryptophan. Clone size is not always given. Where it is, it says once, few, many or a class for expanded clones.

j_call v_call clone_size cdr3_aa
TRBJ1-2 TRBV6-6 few ASSYRVQGRGGYT
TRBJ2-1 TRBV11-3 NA ASNRGGGEQF
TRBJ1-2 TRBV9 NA ASSVSEKYGYT
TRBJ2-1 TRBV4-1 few ASSHTRDSGLVF
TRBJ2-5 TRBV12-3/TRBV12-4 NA ASGSRRFGETQY
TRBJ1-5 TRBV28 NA ASSDPGQGSQPQH
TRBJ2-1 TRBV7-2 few ASSHDASGIYGNEQF
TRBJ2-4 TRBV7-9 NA ASSETFGEGNIQY
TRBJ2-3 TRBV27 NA ASSFRPAGDTDTQY
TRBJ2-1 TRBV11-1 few ASSLDNTEQF
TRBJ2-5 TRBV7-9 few ASSSRGGEETQY
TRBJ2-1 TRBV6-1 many ASNKDSGRGRNEQF
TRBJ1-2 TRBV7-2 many ASSDRGPNYGYT
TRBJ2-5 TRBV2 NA ASRVDGQETQY
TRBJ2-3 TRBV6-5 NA ASSTSGGATDTQY
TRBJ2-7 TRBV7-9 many ASRDITREQY
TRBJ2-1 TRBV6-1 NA ASSETRGLASSNEQF
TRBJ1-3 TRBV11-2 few ASSPLESGNTIY
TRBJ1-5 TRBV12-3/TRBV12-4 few ASSLNLGQPQH
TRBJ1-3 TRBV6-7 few ASSYPRRGRVSGNTIY
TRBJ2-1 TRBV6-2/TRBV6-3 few ASSYLGESYNEQF
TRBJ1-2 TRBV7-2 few ASSEEIGYGYT
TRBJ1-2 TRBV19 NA ASSMEGGLRGYT
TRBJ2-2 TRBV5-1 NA ASSLIPGVGELF
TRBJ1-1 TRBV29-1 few SVDAPQFSAEAF
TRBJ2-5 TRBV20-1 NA SAGQVETQY
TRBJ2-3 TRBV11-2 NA ASSSILAGSTDTQY
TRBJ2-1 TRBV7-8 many ASSARASPDNEQF
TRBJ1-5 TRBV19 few ASSTEWGNQPQH
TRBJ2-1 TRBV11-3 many ASSRGLRDEQF
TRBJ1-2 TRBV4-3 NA ARSPSGTGIRGYT
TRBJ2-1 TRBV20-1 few SATMGSSYNEQF
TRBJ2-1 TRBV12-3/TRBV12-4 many ASKRTDYNEQF
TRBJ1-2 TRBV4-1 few ASSQASSDGYT
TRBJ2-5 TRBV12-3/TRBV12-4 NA ASGAGGETQY
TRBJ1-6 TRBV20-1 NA SARISGSYNSPLH
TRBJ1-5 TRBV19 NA ASSIDRGVNQPQH
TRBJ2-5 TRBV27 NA ASRDLKETQY
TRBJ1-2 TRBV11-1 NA ASSPGQALYGYT
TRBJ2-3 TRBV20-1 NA SARYGTSEADTQY
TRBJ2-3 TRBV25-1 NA ASSAVSGGDTQY